This T cell receptor beta chain was obtained from a study of regulatory T cells in long-lasting Graves disease. Germline-derived CDR1 and CDR2 are SGHRS and YFSETQ. J gave up 4 bases and V 7 bases, and 7 bases lay outside the gene matches. CDR3 length equals 14 residues. The authors built TCR beta libraries using iRepertoire HTBI primers and Arm-PCR of CDR3 regions. TCRdb recomputed calls from the multiplex PCR reads with MiXCR, one row per CDR3 protein. The profile shows roughly 530,000 distinct CDR3 sequences, approximately 16% of them singletons. Noted time point: newly diagnosed GD, antithyroid drugs for less than 3 months. Making the TCR library involved RNA that had been extracted from PBMCs. Roughly 9 milliliters of peripheral blood were taken and placed in EDTA tubes. These data were also filed under a second study, of T cells in Graves' hyperthyroidism and ophthalmopathy. This second report adds: Exclusion criteria comprised uncontrolled infection, other autoimmune disease, pregnancy or lactation. The HTBI primer set served for first-round RT-PCR of the TCR CDR3.

This clonotype originated in a woman aged 35-60 years with Graves disease. The source was peripheral blood mononuclear cells (PBMCs), collected at new diagnosis, from a patient treated with antithyroid drugs. The V call is TRBV5-1, the J call TRBJ2-1, with 8 bases that match TRBD2. The CDR3 DNA sequence: TGCGCCAGCCGCCTTAGCGGGGTTTACAATGAGCAGTTCTTC. This sequence encodes CASRLSGVYNEQFF.